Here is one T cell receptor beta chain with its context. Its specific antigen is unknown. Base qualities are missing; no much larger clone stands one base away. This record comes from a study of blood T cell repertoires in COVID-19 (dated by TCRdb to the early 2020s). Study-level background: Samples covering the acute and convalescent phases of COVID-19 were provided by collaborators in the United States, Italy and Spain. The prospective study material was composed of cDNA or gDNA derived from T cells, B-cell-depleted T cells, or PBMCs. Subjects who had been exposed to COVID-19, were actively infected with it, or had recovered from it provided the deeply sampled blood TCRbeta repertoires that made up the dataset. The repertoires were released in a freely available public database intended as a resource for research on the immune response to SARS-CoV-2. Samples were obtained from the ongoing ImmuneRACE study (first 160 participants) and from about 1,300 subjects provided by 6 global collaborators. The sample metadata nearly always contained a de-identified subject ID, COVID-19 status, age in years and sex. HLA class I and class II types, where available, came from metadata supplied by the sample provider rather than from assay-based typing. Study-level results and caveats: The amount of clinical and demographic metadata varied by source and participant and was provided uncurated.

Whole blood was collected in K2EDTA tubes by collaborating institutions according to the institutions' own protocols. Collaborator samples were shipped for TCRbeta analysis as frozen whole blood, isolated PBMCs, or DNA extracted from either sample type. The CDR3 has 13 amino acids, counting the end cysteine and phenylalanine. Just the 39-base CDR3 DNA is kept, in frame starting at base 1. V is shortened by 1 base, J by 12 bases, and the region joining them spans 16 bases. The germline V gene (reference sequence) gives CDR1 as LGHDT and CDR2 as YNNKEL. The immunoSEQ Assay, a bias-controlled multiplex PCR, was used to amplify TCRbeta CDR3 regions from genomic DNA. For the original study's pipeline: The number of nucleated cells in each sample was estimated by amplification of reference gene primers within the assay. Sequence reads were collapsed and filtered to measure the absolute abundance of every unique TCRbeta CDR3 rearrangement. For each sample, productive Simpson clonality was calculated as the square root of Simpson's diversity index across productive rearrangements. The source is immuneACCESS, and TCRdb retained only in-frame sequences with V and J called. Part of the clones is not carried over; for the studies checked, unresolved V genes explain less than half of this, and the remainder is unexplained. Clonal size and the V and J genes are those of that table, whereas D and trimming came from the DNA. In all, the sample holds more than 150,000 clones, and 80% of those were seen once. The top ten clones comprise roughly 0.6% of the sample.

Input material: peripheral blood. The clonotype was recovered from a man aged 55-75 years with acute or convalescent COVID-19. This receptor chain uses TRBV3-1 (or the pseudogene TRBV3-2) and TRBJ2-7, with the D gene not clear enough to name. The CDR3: CASSQGGARRPYF. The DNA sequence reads TGTGCCAGCAGCCAAGGCGGAGCTAGGCGCCCGTACTTC.